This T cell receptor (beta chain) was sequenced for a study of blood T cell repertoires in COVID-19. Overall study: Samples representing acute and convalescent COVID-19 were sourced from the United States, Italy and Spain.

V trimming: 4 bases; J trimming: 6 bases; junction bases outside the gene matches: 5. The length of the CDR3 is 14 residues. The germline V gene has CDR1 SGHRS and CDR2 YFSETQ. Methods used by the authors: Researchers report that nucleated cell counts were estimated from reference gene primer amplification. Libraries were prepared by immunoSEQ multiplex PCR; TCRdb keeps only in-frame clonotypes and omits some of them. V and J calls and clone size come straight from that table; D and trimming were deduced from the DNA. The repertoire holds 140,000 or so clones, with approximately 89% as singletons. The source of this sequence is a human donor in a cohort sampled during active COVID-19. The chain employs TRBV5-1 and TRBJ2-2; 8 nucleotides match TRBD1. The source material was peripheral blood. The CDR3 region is CASSPDRAAGELFF. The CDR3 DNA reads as TGCGCCAGCAGCCCGGACAGGGCGGCCGGGGAGCTGTTTTTT.